This T cell receptor beta chain was captured in a study of T cells in Graves' hyperthyroidism and ophthalmopathy. Study-level information: The initial diagnosis was the point when peripheral blood was collected, ahead of any treatment. Study-level results: Blood held most thyroid clonotypes expanded above 0.001 frequency.

Aged 18 to 65, the patients had hyperthyroidism that was newly diagnosed and had lasted under 2 months. Exclusion of a patient resulted from uncontrolled infection, other autoimmune disease, pregnancy or lactation. Amplification of TCR beta CDR3 regions was performed using RNA transcripts as template. First-round RT-PCR of the TCR CDR3 relied on the HTBI primer set. In TCRdb, the multiplex PCR reads were re-called with MiXCR into one record per CDR3 protein. Among about 270,000 distinct CDR3 sequences listed, about 16% were seen once. This clonotype was picked up many times. Its antigen is not known. There are 14 residues in the CDR3. Germline V lookup: CDR1 MNHEY, CDR2 SMNVEV (reference sequence). The ends were cut back, 6 bases at V and 2 bases at J, with 12 bases in the middle.

The genes are TRBV27 and TRBJ2-3; no definite D call. Sequencing was performed on blood. This receptor was identified in a woman aged 45-60 years with Graves' hyperthyroidism that later progressed to Graves' ophthalmopathy. The CDR3 DNA follows: TGTGCCAGCAGACCCCCTTACCTCACAGATACGCAGTATTTT. This sequence encodes CASRPPYLTDTQYF.